This T cell receptor beta chain is from a study of control samples from healthy donors and cancer patients. Germline V gene lookup returns CDR1 SGHNT and CDR2 YENEEA. Trimming removed 0 bases from V and 4 bases from J, with 6 bases in between. This CDR3 has 13 amino acids. The protocol was immunoSEQ multiplex PCR, while the TCRdb copy is restricted to in-frame clones and leaves out a portion. Of about 130,000 clones in the sample, around 94% were seen once. This chain connects TRBV11-3 to TRBJ1-1; D gene unclear. The specimen sequenced was PBMCs. The source of this sequence is a man aged 55 to 69 with colorectal cancer. In DNA, the CDR3 is TGTGCCAGCAGCTTAGAAGGGTCCACTGAAGCTTTCTTT. Encoded protein: CASSLEGSTEAFF.